This paragraph covers one T cell receptor (beta chain) sequence. Its target is unknown. A read error is possible here, since a much larger clone lies one base away. TCRdb reprocessed the reads with MiXCR, giving one entry per CDR3 protein. Of more than 250,000 distinct CDR3 sequences listed, about 13% are singletons. The data derive from a study of T cell repertoires in cytomegalovirus infection. Study as a whole: Public TCR beta signatures were indicative of both CMV infection and a matching HLA type. Study-level points and caveats: Ex vivo responses were dominated by HLA-C-restricted CMV-specific TCR beta clonotypes. Cumulated frequencies of public TCR beta families served to identify carriers of CMV plus the relevant HLA.

The source of this sequence is a human donor in good health (CMV status not recorded). Some clones in this sample may be carry-over from other donors' samples. Specimen: PBMCs.

CDR3 nucleotides: TGCGCCAGCAGCCATTCACAGGCGCGGGAGCAGTACTTC. Translation gives CASSHSQAREQYF. The rearrangement uses TRBV4-1 and TRBJ2-7; D may be TRBD1 (5 bases). Germline V CDR1 and CDR2: MGHRA, YSYEKL. Trimming shortened V by 3 bases and J by 7 bases, and 13 bases separated the two germline ends. This CDR3 is built from 13 residues.